Below, 20 T cell receptor beta chains from the same sample are listed, as sequenced in a study of T cell changes during pregnancy in multiple sclerosis (dated by TCRdb to about 2019). Preparation of the library involved the immunoSEQ multiplex PCR assay. TCRdb carries this immuneACCESS record with in-frame sequences only. Its versions omit some clonotypes, under half of them owing to an unresolved V gene in the studies checked, with the rest unexplained. Present in this sample are more than 35,000 clones, less than 95% of which were seen just once. Around 0.47% of the sample is in the top ten clones. The sample was CD4+ T cells from peripheral blood mononuclear cells, taken in the first trimester of pregnancy. The receptors come from a female donor in good health, enrolled as a control in a pregnancy study.

The chain couples TRBV30 to TRBJ1-2; weak D call: TRBD1 (6 bases). The CDR3 runs to 13 residues. V was pared by 2 bases and J by 7 bases, with 14 bases between. Germline V gene data show CDR1 as GTSNPN and CDR2 as SVGIG (reference sequence). In DNA, the CDR3 is TGTGCCTGGAGTACCACAGGGCCGGGTGGCTACACCTTC. This encodes CAWSTTGPGGYTF.

The genes are TRBV7-3 and TRBJ2-1, with TRBD2 identical over 11 bases. The germline CDR1 and CDR2 sequences are SGHTA and FQGTGA. CDR3 length equals 15 residues. The V gene end was trimmed by 5 bases and the J gene end by 4 bases; junction bases not matched to a gene: 4. This CDR3 reads CASSLLAGEYNEQFF. CDR3 sequence (DNA): TGTGCCAGCAGCCTACTAGCGGGGGAATACAATGAGCAGTTCTTC.

The genes are TRBV28 and TRBJ1-5; no definite D call. Germline CDR1 MDHEN, CDR2 SYDVKM. Trimming left V 6 bases short and J 6 bases short, with 12 bases between. The CDR3 loop spans 13 amino acids. CDR3 DNA sequence: TGTGCCAGCAGCCGGGGAGGTACTCAGCCCCAGCATTTT. Its translation is CASSRGGTQPQHF.

This clone was detected once. The chain uses TRBV7-2 and TRBJ2-7, with D maybe TRBD1 (5 bases). Trimming shortened V by 6 bases and J by 1 base, and 10 bases separated the two germline ends. The CDR3 totals 13 residues. Germline values: CDR1 SGHTA, CDR2 FQGNSA. CDR3 protein: CASSPQVSYEQYF. CDR3 coding DNA: TGTGCCAGCAGTCCACAGGTTTCCTACGAGCAGTACTTC.

The rearrangement uses TRBV6-5 and TRBJ1-2; 7 bases are shared with TRBD1. V shed 5 bases, J shed 4 bases, and the junction held 4 bases outside the gene matches. The CDR3 totals 13 residues. Germline values: CDR1 MNHEY, CDR2 SVGAGI. The CDR3 loop is CASSTQGRYGYTF. CDR3 DNA sequence: TGTGCCAGCAGTACACAGGGGCGCTATGGCTACACCTTC.

The chain carries TRBV4-3 and TRBJ1-1; perhaps TRBD1 as D (6 bases). Germline-derived CDR1 and CDR2 are LGHNA and YSLEER. CDR3 size: 14 residues. Trimming pared 1 base from V and 6 bases from J, leaving 12 bases between. The CDR3 DNA is TGCGCCAGCAGCCAAGGAGGGGGGGGGCCTGAAGCTTTCTTT. Translating gives CASSQGGGGPEAFF.

The DNA for the CDR3 is TGTGCCATCGGTTCCCAGGGGGACGGACTTAGCACCTTC. Amino acids: CAIGSQGDGLSTF. The chain combines TRBV10-3 with TRBJ1-2; 7 bases are shared with TRBD1. In germline, CDR1 is ENHRY, CDR2 SYGVKD. V dropped 8 bases and J dropped 13; count of bases not matched to a gene: 16. This CDR3 has 13 amino acids.

V is TRBV28 and J is TRBJ2-3, with 9 bases lining up with TRBD1. The V gene's germline CDR1 is MDHEN and CDR2 SYDVKM. The J segment lost 4 bases and the V segment lost 6 bases, leaving 8 bases of the junction unmatched. There are 15 residues in the CDR3. The CDR3 spells CASSANRGRADTQYF. Written as DNA, the CDR3 is TGTGCCAGCAGCGCCAACAGGGGGCGTGCAGATACGCAGTATTTT.

Only one count was recorded for this clone. The chain is built from TRBV18 and TRBJ2-6, with TRBD1 matching over 10 bases. With 4 bases clipped from V and 1 base from J, the junction kept 7 bases outside the gene matches. From germline, CDR1 is KGHSH and CDR2 LQKENI. This CDR3 is built from 18 residues. In DNA, the CDR3 is TGTGCCAGCTCACGTACCGGGACAGGGGAATCTGGGGCCAACGTCCTGACTTTC. It codes for CASSRTGTGESGANVLTF. Variable domain in full (rest from reference TRBV18 and TRBJ2-6): NAGVMQNPRHLVRRRGQEARLRCSPMKGHSHVYWYRQLPEEGLKFMVYLQKENIIDESGMPKERFSAEFPKEGPSILRIQQVVRGDSAAYFCASSRTGTGESGANVLTFGAGSRLTVL.

This rearrangement joins TRBV7-2 to TRBJ2-6; tentatively, D is TRBD2 (5 bases). CDR1 is SGHTA, CDR2 FQGNSA, per germline. With 0 bases removed from V and 1 base from J, the gap between germline ends came to 10 bases. CDR3 length equals 17 residues. CDR3 nucleotide sequence: TGTGCCAGCAGCTTAGCCCCCCCGGGATCTGGGGCCAACGTCCTGACTTTC. It translates to CASSLAPPGSGANVLTF.

This clone appeared a single time. Other DNA variants within this sample encode the same CDR3. V is TRBV18 and J is TRBJ2-5; 7 bases line up with TRBD1. Germline V gene data show CDR1 as KGHSH and CDR2 as LQKENI. The CDR3 length is 13 residues. Losses at the gene ends were 6 bases for V and 3 bases for J; bases not matched to a gene: 4. CDR3 loop: CASSPGQEETQYF. For the CDR3, the DNA is TGTGCCAGCTCCCCCGGACAGGAAGAGACCCAGTACTTC.

The gene calls are TRBV10-1 and TRBJ1-5; no clear D. V lost 8 bases and J 3 bases, leaving 8 bases between the germline ends. The germline gives CDR1 WNHNN, CDR2 SYGVQD (reference sequence). The CDR3 totals 12 residues. The CDR3: CASGANNQPQHF. The CDR3 bases are TGCGCCAGCGGAGCGAACAATCAGCCCCAGCATTTT.

This chain uses TRBV19 with TRBJ2-4; 10 nucleotides align to TRBD1. The CDR3 totals 16 residues. The germline V gene encodes CDR1 LNHDA and CDR2 SQIVND (reference sequence). Losses at the gene ends were 1 base for V and 1 base for J; bases not matched to a gene: 1. CDR3 sequence (DNA): TGTGCCAGTAGTATAGGGACAGGGGGTGCCAAAAACATTCAGTACTTC. Amino acid sequence: CASSIGTGGAKNIQYF.

In its sample, this clone was seen once. CDR3 nucleotides: TGCAGTGGGGGACAGATGAATGAGCAGTTCTTC. This encodes CSGGQMNEQFF. The chain has TRBV20-1 and TRBJ2-1, with 7 bases identical to TRBD1. The V gene end was trimmed by 7 bases and the J gene end by 7 bases; junction bases not matched to a gene: 4. The CDR3 has 11 amino acids. Germline values: CDR1 DFQATT, CDR2 SNEGSKA (reference sequence).

Here the CDR3 DNA reads TGTGCCAGCAGTCCCCGTGTGAATGCGGGGCAAGAGACCCAGTACTTC. Amino acids: CASSPRVNAGQETQYF. The rearrangement uses TRBV9 and TRBJ2-5; D may be TRBD2 (6 bases). Per the germline V gene, CDR1 is SGDLS and CDR2 is YYNGEE. The V end lost 5 bases, the J end lost 2 bases, and 19 bases lay between the germline ends. This CDR3 region has 16 residues.

This chain joins TRBV5-6 and TRBJ1-5, with D unresolved. This CDR3 region has 14 residues. Germline lookup yields CDR1 SGHDT and CDR2 YYEEEE. V dropped 1 base and J dropped 1 base, with 6 bases sitting between them. The CDR3 bases are TGTGCCAGCAGCTTGCCAGGAAGCAATCAGCCCCAGCATTTT. It translates to CASSLPGSNQPQHF.

V and J are TRBV4-3 and TRBJ1-1; D not resolved. Trimming removed 0 bases from V and 2 bases from J, with 13 bases in between. This CDR3 is 16 amino acids long. CDR1 and CDR2 from the germline V gene are LGHNA and YSLEER. The CDR3 coding sequence is TGCGCCAGCAGCCAAGATATCGCGGGGAGCAACACTGAAGCTTTCTTT. Its translation is CASSQDIAGSNTEAFF.

The J gene is TRBJ1-4, the V gene TRBV5-6, with D unresolved. CDR1 is SGHDT and CDR2 is YYEEEE in the germline V gene. The CDR3 consists of 14 residues. Deletions cut 4 bases from V and 8 bases from J, with 15 bases between. CDR3 coding DNA: TGTGCCAGCAGCCTCCCCGCTTCTGGCGAAAAACTGTTTTTT. Translated: CASSLPASGEKLFF.

The chain joins TRBV5-1 to TRBJ2-3, with a weak D call TRBD2 (6 bases). CDR1 SGHRS and CDR2 YFSETQ come from the germline V gene. The V and J ends lost 3 bases and 6 bases respectively, with 14 bases between them. CDR3 length: 14 residues. The CDR3 loop reads CASSSPGTWDTQYF. CDR3 in DNA: TGCGCCAGCAGCTCCCCGGGGACTTGGGATACGCAGTATTTT.

The chain carries TRBV5-1 and TRBJ2-1; TRBD2 is a possible D gene (6 bases). Trimming removed 0 bases from V and 4 bases from J, with 11 bases in between. Germline loops: CDR1 SGHRS, CDR2 YFSETQ. This CDR3 contains 15 residues. Here the CDR3 DNA reads TGCGCCAGCAGCTTGGCCGGGAGCGGGTACAATGAGCAGTTCTTC. This gives the protein CASSLAGSGYNEQFF.